This T cell receptor (beta chain) is from a study of T cell responses to AZD1222 COVID-19 vaccine. Study-wide results and limits: The repertoires were collected only after the peak T cell response. Donors skewed white British and female; clonal diversity was possibly underestimated.

Sequenced by immunoSEQ multiplex PCR; TCRdb stores in-frame clones only, minus some. The repertoire holds 150,000 to 200,000 clones, with around 90% as singletons. The CDR3 runs to 14 residues. The germline V gene has CDR1 MNHEY and CDR2 SVGAGI. The junction had 5 bases not matched to a gene; V was cut back by 0 bases and J by 9 bases. As to this clone: The antigen remains unidentified.

This TCR derives from an adult who received the AZD1222 COVID-19 vaccine. Source: peripheral blood, taken 28 days after the second AZD1222 dose. This chain uses TRBV6-5 with TRBJ2-1, with 7 bases lining up with TRBD1. CDR3 residues: CASSYSIGGSEQFF. CDR3 nucleotide sequence: TGTGCCAGCAGTTACTCGATAGGGGGCAGTGAGCAGTTCTTC.